This T cell receptor beta chain originates from a study of siplizumab effects on memory and regulatory T cells (dated 2019 in TCRdb). Regarding the research as a whole: The study examined how the anti-CD2 antibody siplizumab affects alloreactive T-cell subsets in allogeneic mixed lymphocyte reactions built from human PBMCs.

For this clone: Its binding antigen is unknown. Base qualities are not at hand, and no much larger clone is one base apart.

TCRbeta CDR3 sequencing was performed on sorted unstimulated T cells and on proliferating T cells recovered from mixed lymphocyte reactions. Fresh whole blood from some eleven HLA-typed healthy donors was used to isolate PBMCs. Unstimulated CD4+ non-regulatory T cells were FACS-sorted to map the origin of alloreactive clones. Summary of the overall study and its limitations: Siplizumab significantly reduced the cumulative frequency of alloreactive sequences traceable to unstimulated CD4+ memory T cells. Among mappable alloreactive CD4+ clones, the Treg-derived fraction averaged around 70% with siplizumab versus around 29% in control reactions. Roughly 80-97% of proliferating CD4+ or CD8+ clones could not be assigned a naive or memory phenotype. No functional confirmation was obtained for the suppressive function of proliferating Tregs from siplizumab cultures. Unstimulated naive T cells appeared to be more diverse than memory T cells, and naive cells seemed to make a substantial contribution to the alloresponse. Because sequences at frequencies below about 10^-5 were poorly captured, only a minor fraction of alloreactive clones could be mapped back to unstimulated subsets.

V is cut by 1 base and J by 1 base, and the space between the germline ends is 8 bases. The CDR3 measures 14 amino acids from cysteine to phenylalanine. Only CDR3 DNA remains: 42 bases, in frame from the first base. As encoded in the germline V gene, CDR1 is SGHAT while CDR2 is FQNNGV. Libraries were made using the immunoSEQ multiplex PCR assay. Roughly 9.8 x 10^4 TCR templates per sample were assayed on the deep sequencing platform. Genomic DNA extracted from sorted T cells was used for TCRbeta CDR3 sequencing. Per the original workflow: The R programming language was used for clonal analysis of TCRbeta CDR3 data. Comparing unstimulated samples against CFSE-low samples taken after the reaction was how alloreactive CD4+ and CD8+ clones were defined. By matching sequences to the repertoires of sorted unstimulated Treg and non-Treg cells, each alloreactive CD4+ clone was assigned a regulatory or non-regulatory origin. TCRdb limited this immuneACCESS table to in-frame rearrangements with V and J called. A share of clones is missing; checked studies link under half to unresolved V genes, and the rest is unexplained. The V and J calls and the clone size are those of that table, but D and trimming were determined from the DNA. In this sample the table shows about 87,000 clones, 94% of which occur a single time. The ten largest clonotypes hold roughly 0.3% of the sample.

The V and J genes are TRBV11-2 and TRBJ2-7, and TRBD1 may be the D gene, going by 5 matching bases. The sample consisted of non-Treg CD4+ T cells sorted from blood. In the paper's terms, the cell subset or site label means: FACS-sorted unstimulated CD4+ non-regulatory T cells. The receptor was isolated from a human donor in good health. DNA sequence: TGTGCCAGCAGCTTAGGGGGCAAGTCCTACGAGCAGTACTTC. The translation is CASSLGGKSYEQYF.